Listed below are T cell receptor beta chains from one sample, sequenced in a study of blood T cell repertoires in COVID-19. Generated by immunoSEQ multiplex PCR, the TCRdb table keeps only in-frame clones and is missing some. The table lists almost 350,000 clones, about nine tenths of them singletons, with approximately 0.97% in the top ten. Sequenced sample: PBMCs or T cells enriched from blood (not recorded which). All receptors derive from a woman aged 30 to 39 who had been exposed to COVID-19. Both conserved end residues are part of each CDR3. D genes are given only for firm matches. The size field is filled for only some rows; it gives once, few, many or a size class.

cdr3_nt cdr3_aa clone_size j_call v_call d_call
TGCGCCAGCAGCTTCGGACAGGGTTTCGAAAAACTGTTTTTT CASSFGQGFEKLFF . TRBJ1-4 TRBV5-1 TRBD1
TGTGCCAGTAGTAGGATTAGCGGGAGCTTGGGGAATGAGCAGTTCTTC CASSRISGSLGNEQFF . TRBJ2-1 TRBV19 TRBD2
TGTGCCAGCAGACCAGCGGGAGGGACCTACGAGCAGTACTTC CASRPAGGTYEQYF . TRBJ2-7 TRBV3-1/TRBV3-2 TRBD2
TGTGCCAGTAGTAGAGGGCGTCTGGGCCATGGCTACACCTTC CASSRGRLGHGYTF . TRBJ1-2 TRBV19 .
TGTGCCAGTAGAACAACAGACCCGAACTATGGCTACACCTTC CASRTTDPNYGYTF . TRBJ1-2 TRBV19 .
TGTGCCAGCAGCTTAAGGCGGGGGCAGGGTGAGCAGTTCTTC CASSLRRGQGEQFF . TRBJ2-1 TRBV7-3 .
TGTGCCAGTAGTATCAAGCCGGGACAGGGACTCAATGAGCAGTTCTTC CASSIKPGQGLNEQFF . TRBJ2-1 TRBV19 TRBD1
TGTGCCAGCAGCCGGACAGGGGGTTATGAAAAACTGTTTTTT CASSRTGGYEKLFF . TRBJ1-4 TRBV7-9 TRBD1
TGCGCCAGCGCACCCCCAGGGGGCGCACCAAACTATGGCTACACCTTC CASAPPGGAPNYGYTF few TRBJ1-2 TRBV5-1 TRBD1
TGTGCCAGCAGCTTATTCGGGCTAGCGGCCAATGAGCAGTTCTTC CASSLFGLAANEQFF once TRBJ2-1 TRBV7-8 TRBD2
TGTGCCAGTAGTATGGGCACCCAGGAGACCCAGTACTTC CASSMGTQETQYF once TRBJ2-5 TRBV19 .
TGTGCCAGCAGTTTTTACCCAGGGGATAGCAATCAGCCCCAGCATTTT CASSFYPGDSNQPQHF . TRBJ1-5 TRBV28 .
TGTGCCATCAGTGAGCGTATAGGGGAGGGCCATGGCTACACCTTC CAISERIGEGHGYTF once TRBJ1-2 TRBV10-3 .
TGTGCCAGCATTCCGTTAGGGGGGGTTCTGAACACTGAAGCTTTCTTT CASIPLGGVLNTEAFF . TRBJ1-1 TRBV5-4 .
TGTGCCAGCAGTTTGGTCGGGACAGACTACGAGCAGTACTTC CASSLVGTDYEQYF . TRBJ2-7 TRBV28 TRBD1
TGTGCCAGCAGTGTCGGGGTGGATAGCGGGCCCCCCGAGGGGACAGATACGCAGTATTTT CASSVGVDSGPPEGTDTQYF . TRBJ2-3 TRBV2 TRBD2
TGTGCCAGCAGCCCAGGGTTGGGCAGCACAGATACGCAGTATTTT CASSPGLGSTDTQYF . TRBJ2-3 TRBV7-7 .
TGTGCCAGCAGTATTGGACAGGGGAGGACTGAAGCTTTCTTT CASSIGQGRTEAFF . TRBJ1-1 TRBV28 TRBD1
TGTGCCATCAGTGATGATTTCTGGACAGGGGGGAGCTCTGGAAACACCATATATTTT CAISDDFWTGGSSGNTIYF . TRBJ1-3 TRBV10-3 TRBD1
TGTGCCAGCAGCTTAGTTGGCTTGGGCGGGGCAGGAAATGAGCAGTTCTTC CASSLVGLGGAGNEQFF . TRBJ2-1 TRBV11-3 .
TGTGCCAGCAGTTTAATCGACGAGCAGTACTTC CASSLIDEQYF . TRBJ2-7 TRBV28 .
TGTGCCAGCAGCCTTGGACTAGCGGGAGGGGAAGAGACCCAGTACTTC CASSLGLAGGEETQYF . TRBJ2-5 TRBV4-2 TRBD2
TGTGCCAGCAGCCAAGTCTTCGGGAGCACAGATACGCAGTATTTT CASSQVFGSTDTQYF . TRBJ2-3 TRBV3-1/TRBV3-2 .
TGTGCCAGCAGCCCTGACAGGGGGCTTATGAACACTGAAGCTTTCTTT CASSPDRGLMNTEAFF . TRBJ1-1 TRBV3-1/TRBV3-2 TRBD1
TGTGCCAGCAGCCGTCGACTAGCGGGAGGGCAAATGGAGCAGTTCTTC CASSRRLAGGQMEQFF few TRBJ2-1 TRBV27 TRBD2
TGTGCCAGCACCGTGGGACAGGGATTCACTGAAGCTTTCTTT CASTVGQGFTEAFF . TRBJ1-1 TRBV11-3 TRBD1
TGTGCCAGCAGCTTCAGACAAGGGGGTCAAGAGACCCAGTACTTC CASSFRQGGQETQYF . TRBJ2-5 TRBV7-9 .
TGTGCCAGTAGTATCCGGGGCCAAGAGACCCAGTACTTC CASSIRGQETQYF . TRBJ2-5 TRBV19 .
TGTGCCAGCAGCCAATACGCGGACAGGATGGGCCAGCCCCAGCATTTT CASSQYADRMGQPQHF few TRBJ1-5 TRBV5-6 TRBD1
TGCGCCAGCAGCTTGTTGGGGGGGGCCTACAATGAGCAGTTCTTC CASSLLGGAYNEQFF once TRBJ2-1 TRBV5-1 TRBD2
TGTGCCAGCTCACCTTACAGGGGAACAGTGAACACTGAAGCTTTCTTT CASSPYRGTVNTEAFF once TRBJ1-1 TRBV18 TRBD1
TGTGCCAGCAGCTTTTTAGGGACAGATCAAGAGACCCAGTACTTC CASSFLGTDQETQYF once TRBJ2-5 TRBV5-4 TRBD1
TGTGCCAGTAGTTCCTACCATGCACTGTATGGCTACACCTTC CASSSYHALYGYTF . TRBJ1-2 TRBV19 .
TGTGCCAGCGACCGAGATCAGGGGGCAACGTACACCGGGGAGCTGTTTTTT CASDRDQGATYTGELFF few TRBJ2-2 TRBV7-9 TRBD1
TGTGCCACCCAAGGAGGGGAGGGAGACTCTGGGGCCAACGTCCTGACTTTC CATQGGEGDSGANVLTF . TRBJ2-6 TRBV28 TRBD2
TGTGCCAGCAGTGCTGGGCCGACGTTACCCTACGAGCAGTACTTC CASSAGPTLPYEQYF . TRBJ2-7 TRBV2 .
TGTGCCAGCAGCTTGGGCAGAGGAGGCTCTGGAAACACCATATATTTT CASSLGRGGSGNTIYF . TRBJ1-3 TRBV13 .
TGTGCCAGCAGCTTTAACAGGGCTGGCTACACCTTC CASSFNRAGYTF . TRBJ1-2 TRBV7-9 .
TGTGCCAGCACCGGTCGGAATGAGCAGTTCTTC CASTGRNEQFF . TRBJ2-1 TRBV6-5 .
TGTGCCAGCAGTAACCAGGGGGACCCCTACGAGCAGTACTTC CASSNQGDPYEQYF . TRBJ2-7 TRBV27 TRBD1
TGTGCCACCAGCAGCGGCACCAGGGCCTGGGACGAGCAGTACTTC CATSSGTRAWDEQYF few TRBJ2-7 TRBV15 .
TGTGCTAGTGGTTTGGGAGACAGGGGCTCCTACGAGCAGTACTTC CASGLGDRGSYEQYF . TRBJ2-7 TRBV12-5 TRBD1
TGTGCCACTTACCCTCCAGGTTACGGGGAGCTGTTTTTT CATYPPGYGELFF . TRBJ2-2 TRBV28 .
TGTGCCAGCAGCCCCCAGACTAGCCACGAGCAGTACTTC CASSPQTSHEQYF . TRBJ2-7 TRBV7-3 TRBD2
TGTGCCAGTAGTATAACTTCAGGGGGCCACTATGGCTACACCTTC CASSITSGGHYGYTF . TRBJ1-2 TRBV19 TRBD1
TGTGCCAGCAGCCTCCGGACTAGCGGGAGTCTGCCGTACTTC CASSLRTSGSLPYF . TRBJ2-7 TRBV7-9 TRBD2
TGTGCCAGCAGCGGTGGATGGGGACAGGGACTCTACGAGCAGTACTTC CASSGGWGQGLYEQYF . TRBJ2-7 TRBV9 TRBD1
TGTGCCAGCAGCCGGGACAGCTATAACTATGGCTACACCTTC CASSRDSYNYGYTF . TRBJ1-2 TRBV27 TRBD1
TGTGCCAGCCGGGACTTGAACTCCTACGAGCAGTACTTC CASRDLNSYEQYF . TRBJ2-7 TRBV6-5 .
TGTGCCAGCAGACACAGGGGGAATGGCTACACCTTC CASRHRGNGYTF . TRBJ1-2 TRBV12-3/TRBV12-4 TRBD1
TGTGCCAGCAGTGAAGTACTGATTGCGAACTACGAGCAGTACTTC CASSEVLIANYEQYF . TRBJ2-7 TRBV2 .